A selection of T cell receptor beta chains follows, all from one sample in a study of cytomegalovirus exposure and HLA in healthy donors. Produced via immunoSEQ multiplex PCR; TCRdb's table is partial and in-frame only. Of about 260,000 clones in the sample, about 83% were seen once. The sample was PBMCs. These receptors were collected from a woman aged 40 to 55 in good health and CMV-seropositive. The CDR3 runs from the conserved cysteine through the conserved F or W. D genes are given only for firm matches. The size field is filled for only some rows; it gives once, few, many or a size class.

v_call: TRBV20-1
d_call: NA
j_call: TRBJ2-4
clone_size: NA
cdr3_aa: CSARDQANQYF
cdr3_nt: TGCAGTGCTAGAGACCAAGCGAATCAGTACTTC

v_call: TRBV11-3
d_call: TRBD2
j_call: TRBJ2-1
clone_size: NA
cdr3_aa: CASSLGTSSYNEQFF
cdr3_nt: TGTGCCAGCAGCTTAGGGACTAGCTCCTACAATGAGCAGTTCTTC

v_call: TRBV5-1
d_call: NA
j_call: TRBJ1-2
clone_size: NA
cdr3_aa: CASSLSGGNYGYTF
cdr3_nt: TGCGCCAGCAGCTTATCCGGGGGTAACTATGGCTACACCTTC

v_call: TRBV30
d_call: TRBD1
j_call: TRBJ1-2
clone_size: NA
cdr3_aa: CAWTGTEDGYTF
cdr3_nt: TGTGCCTGGACCGGGACAGAAGATGGCTACACCTTC

v_call: TRBV7-9
d_call: TRBD1
j_call: TRBJ1-2
clone_size: NA
cdr3_aa: CASSPGQAGYGYTF
cdr3_nt: TGTGCCAGCAGCCCGGGACAGGCTGGCTATGGCTACACCTTC

v_call: TRBV7-9
d_call: TRBD1
j_call: TRBJ2-7
clone_size: NA
cdr3_aa: CASSTSQLGTGHHEQYF
cdr3_nt: TGTGCCAGCAGCACAAGCCAACTCGGGACAGGGCACCACGAGCAGTACTTC

v_call: TRBV6-6
d_call: TRBD1
j_call: TRBJ2-7
clone_size: NA
cdr3_aa: CASSWGQGPYEQYF
cdr3_nt: TGTGCCAGCAGTTGGGGACAGGGTCCCTACGAGCAGTACTTC

v_call: TRBV5-1
d_call: TRBD2
j_call: TRBJ2-7
clone_size: NA
cdr3_aa: CASSPSGSLSYEQYF
cdr3_nt: TGCGCCAGCAGTCCTAGCGGGTCCTTAAGCTACGAGCAGTACTTC

v_call: TRBV19
d_call: NA
j_call: TRBJ2-1
clone_size: NA
cdr3_aa: CASVQLNSYNEQFF
cdr3_nt: TGTGCCAGTGTGCAACTGAACTCCTACAATGAGCAGTTCTTC

v_call: TRBV6-6
d_call: NA
j_call: TRBJ2-7
clone_size: NA
cdr3_aa: CASSYGTGSHEQYF
cdr3_nt: TGTGCCAGCAGTTACGGTACAGGGTCCCACGAGCAGTACTTC

v_call: TRBV10-3
d_call: TRBD2
j_call: TRBJ2-2
clone_size: once
cdr3_aa: CAISGGLAGTGELFF
cdr3_nt: TGTGCCATCTCCGGAGGACTAGCGGGAACCGGGGAGCTGTTTTTT

v_call: TRBV19
d_call: TRBD1
j_call: TRBJ1-4
clone_size: NA
cdr3_aa: CASSNPGQTNEKLFF
cdr3_nt: TGTGCCAGTAGTAATCCGGGACAGACTAATGAAAAACTGTTTTTT

v_call: TRBV30
d_call: TRBD1
j_call: TRBJ2-1
clone_size: NA
cdr3_aa: CAWSLDRGYNEQFF
cdr3_nt: TGTGCCTGGAGTCTGGACAGGGGTTACAATGAGCAGTTCTTC

v_call: TRBV12-5
d_call: NA
j_call: TRBJ1-1
clone_size: NA
cdr3_aa: CASGWSPVGSTEAFF
cdr3_nt: TGTGCTAGTGGTTGGAGTCCTGTAGGAAGCACTGAAGCTTTCTTT

v_call: TRBV30
d_call: NA
j_call: TRBJ1-5
clone_size: NA
cdr3_aa: CAWSVRAGGNQPQHF
cdr3_nt: TGTGCCTGGAGTGTACGAGCCGGGGGCAATCAGCCCCAGCATTTT

v_call: TRBV11-3
d_call: TRBD2
j_call: TRBJ2-5
clone_size: NA
cdr3_aa: CASSAGLAGAEETQYF
cdr3_nt: TGTGCCAGCAGCGCGGGACTAGCGGGAGCGGAAGAGACCCAGTACTTC

v_call: TRBV19
d_call: NA
j_call: TRBJ2-1
clone_size: NA
cdr3_aa: CASSTGFLANEQFF
cdr3_nt: TGTGCCAGTAGTACAGGTTTCCTCGCCAATGAGCAGTTCTTC

v_call: TRBV4-2
d_call: TRBD1
j_call: TRBJ1-5
clone_size: NA
cdr3_aa: CASSQGGGSNQPQHF
cdr3_nt: TGTGCCAGCAGCCAAGGAGGGGGCAGCAATCAGCCCCAGCATTTT

v_call: TRBV4-2
d_call: TRBD2
j_call: TRBJ2-1
clone_size: NA
cdr3_aa: CASSQVPLGGSLNEQFF
cdr3_nt: TGTGCCAGCAGCCAAGTACCCCTGGGCGGGAGCCTTAATGAGCAGTTCTTC

v_call: TRBV30
d_call: NA
j_call: TRBJ1-4
clone_size: NA
cdr3_aa: CAWSAGGILFF
cdr3_nt: TGTGCCTGGAGCGCGGGGGGGATACTGTTTTTT

v_call: TRBV5-1
d_call: NA
j_call: TRBJ2-3
clone_size: NA
cdr3_aa: CASSDNAGPDTQYF
cdr3_nt: TGCGCCAGCAGCGATAACGCAGGGCCAGATACGCAGTATTTT

v_call: TRBV4-3
d_call: NA
j_call: TRBJ2-2
clone_size: NA
cdr3_aa: CASSPHRYTGELFF
cdr3_nt: TGCGCCAGCAGCCCCCACAGGTACACCGGGGAGCTGTTTTTT

v_call: TRBV5-6
d_call: TRBD1
j_call: TRBJ2-2
clone_size: NA
cdr3_aa: CASSPNPTGSGELFF
cdr3_nt: TGTGCCAGCAGCCCGAACCCGACAGGGTCCGGGGAGCTGTTTTTT

v_call: TRBV27
d_call: NA
j_call: TRBJ2-3
clone_size: NA
cdr3_aa: CASSLRPFGLADNTDTQYF
cdr3_nt: TGTGCCAGCAGTTTACGCCCTTTCGGGTTAGCGGATAATACAGATACGCAGTATTTT

v_call: TRBV10-3
d_call: NA
j_call: TRBJ2-1
clone_size: NA
cdr3_aa: CAIMRAYNEQFF
cdr3_nt: TGTGCCATCATGAGGGCCTACAATGAGCAGTTCTTC

v_call: TRBV5-4
d_call: TRBD1
j_call: TRBJ1-2
clone_size: NA
cdr3_aa: CASSFQGGDYGYTF
cdr3_nt: TGTGCCAGCAGCTTTCAGGGGGGCGACTATGGCTACACCTTC

v_call: TRBV25-1
d_call: TRBD1
j_call: TRBJ2-3
clone_size: few
cdr3_aa: CASSPPQGRTDTQYF
cdr3_nt: TGTGCCAGCAGTCCCCCACAGGGGCGAACAGATACGCAGTATTTT

v_call: TRBV20-1
d_call: NA
j_call: TRBJ1-2
clone_size: NA
cdr3_aa: CSAFGGLGYTF
cdr3_nt: TGCAGTGCTTTCGGGGGACTTGGCTACACCTTC

v_call: TRBV30
d_call: TRBD1
j_call: TRBJ1-1
clone_size: NA
cdr3_aa: CAWGQGANMNTEAFF
cdr3_nt: TGTGCCTGGGGGCAGGGGGCGAATATGAACACTGAAGCTTTCTTT

v_call: TRBV7-3
d_call: TRBD2
j_call: TRBJ2-3
clone_size: NA
cdr3_aa: CASSPGASGKGTDTQYF
cdr3_nt: TGTGCCAGCAGCCCGGGTGCTAGCGGGAAAGGGACAGATACGCAGTATTTT

v_call: TRBV25-1
d_call: TRBD1
j_call: TRBJ2-3
clone_size: NA
cdr3_aa: CASSPRTGPDTQYF
cdr3_nt: TGTGCCAGCAGCCCCCGGACAGGTCCAGATACGCAGTATTTT

v_call: TRBV6-1
d_call: TRBD2
j_call: TRBJ2-1
clone_size: NA
cdr3_aa: CASSKGLAGGSHNEQFF
cdr3_nt: TGTGCCAGCAGTAAAGGACTAGCGGGAGGAAGCCACAATGAGCAGTTCTTC

v_call: TRBV6-5
d_call: NA
j_call: TRBJ1-5
clone_size: NA
cdr3_aa: CASRRGALQPQHF
cdr3_nt: TGTGCCAGCAGACGGGGGGCTCTTCAGCCCCAGCATTTT

v_call: TRBV7-9
d_call: NA
j_call: TRBJ1-1
clone_size: NA
cdr3_aa: CASSFNRDTGNTEAFF
cdr3_nt: TGTGCCAGCAGCTTCAACCGGGACACGGGGAACACTGAAGCTTTCTTT

v_call: TRBV27
d_call: NA
j_call: TRBJ1-2
clone_size: NA
cdr3_aa: CASSDRERAGYTF
cdr3_nt: TGTGCCAGCAGCGATAGGGAGCGGGCTGGCTACACCTTC

v_call: TRBV19
d_call: NA
j_call: TRBJ2-7
clone_size: NA
cdr3_aa: CASSIENRVTYEQYF
cdr3_nt: TGTGCCAGTAGTATCGAGAACAGGGTTACCTACGAGCAGTACTTC

v_call: TRBV5-6
d_call: NA
j_call: TRBJ2-5
clone_size: once
cdr3_aa: CASKGTGVEETQYF
cdr3_nt: TGTGCCAGCAAAGGAACAGGAGTCGAGGAGACCCAGTACTTC

v_call: TRBV4-3
d_call: TRBD2
j_call: TRBJ2-3
clone_size: NA
cdr3_aa: CASSQDPPSRESVVDTQYF
cdr3_nt: TGCGCCAGCAGCCAGGATCCACCTTCGCGGGAGTCGGTGGTAGATACGCAGTATTTT

v_call: TRBV28
d_call: NA
j_call: TRBJ1-1
clone_size: NA
cdr3_aa: CATLSNTEAFF
cdr3_nt: TGTGCCACCCTGTCGAACACTGAAGCTTTCTTT

v_call: TRBV28
d_call: TRBD2
j_call: TRBJ2-7
clone_size: NA
cdr3_aa: CASRETSGKPYEQYF
cdr3_nt: TGTGCCAGCAGAGAGACTAGCGGGAAGCCCTACGAGCAGTACTTC

v_call: TRBV28
d_call: TRBD1
j_call: TRBJ1-1
clone_size: NA
cdr3_aa: CASSPRGTAYTEAFF
cdr3_nt: TGTGCCAGCAGTCCGAGGGGGACAGCATACACTGAAGCTTTCTTT

v_call: TRBV19
d_call: NA
j_call: TRBJ2-7
clone_size: NA
cdr3_aa: CASSIEQGYEQYF
cdr3_nt: TGTGCCAGTAGTATAGAGCAGGGCTACGAGCAGTACTTC

v_call: TRBV30
d_call: NA
j_call: TRBJ2-7
clone_size: NA
cdr3_aa: CAWSVRVYEQYF
cdr3_nt: TGTGCCTGGAGTGTCAGGGTCTACGAGCAGTACTTC

v_call: TRBV27
d_call: TRBD1
j_call: TRBJ2-7
clone_size: NA
cdr3_aa: CASSPGQGGYEQYF
cdr3_nt: TGTGCCAGCAGTCCGGGACAGGGGGGCTACGAGCAGTACTTC

v_call: TRBV7-9
d_call: TRBD1
j_call: TRBJ1-6
clone_size: NA
cdr3_aa: CASSIGQGGNNSPLHF
cdr3_nt: TGTGCCAGCAGCATAGGACAGGGGGGTAATAATTCACCCCTCCACTTT

v_call: TRBV10-3
d_call: TRBD1
j_call: TRBJ1-5
clone_size: NA
cdr3_aa: CAISQQGVNQPQHF
cdr3_nt: TGTGCCATCAGTCAACAGGGGGTCAATCAGCCCCAGCATTTT

v_call: TRBV27
d_call: TRBD1
j_call: TRBJ1-1
clone_size: NA
cdr3_aa: CASSLTGGPLTEAFF
cdr3_nt: TGTGCCAGCAGTTTGACAGGGGGTCCTCTCACTGAAGCTTTCTTT

v_call: TRBV7-9
d_call: TRBD2
j_call: TRBJ2-7
clone_size: NA
cdr3_aa: CASSLFGSGSNEQYF
cdr3_nt: TGTGCCAGCAGCTTATTTGGGAGCGGGAGCAACGAGCAGTACTTC